The entry below gives a single T cell receptor beta chain sequence along with its context. The data are from a study of blood T cell repertoires in COVID-19. The overall study: PBMCs, B-cell-depleted T cells, or T cells provided the cDNA or gDNA that made up the material.

There are 12 residues in the CDR3. Trimming removed 4 bases at V and 7 bases at J, with 10 bases between. Participants were aged 18 to 89 years, lived in some 23 US areas, and enrolled virtually. Exposed volunteers were people who met a COVID-19 case within 2 weeks before study entry. In the original analysis: Estimated nucleated cell counts came from reference gene primer amplification. Assay used: immunoSEQ multiplex PCR; TCRdb lists only in-frame clones, some missing. V and J calls and clone size follow that table, whereas D and trimming were derived from the DNA. The repertoire holds 200,000 to 250,000 clones, with over 80% as singletons.

The clonotype originates from a woman in her thirties who had been exposed to COVID-19. This chain connects TRBV23-1 to TRBJ1-1; TRBD1 is a possible D gene (5 bases). TRBV23-1 is placed among ORFs of uncertain function. The sample taken for sequencing was PBMCs or T cells enriched from blood (not recorded which). DNA for the CDR3: TGCGCCAGCAGTCTTAGGGGAGGTGAAGCTTTCTTT. It translates to CASSLRGGEAFF.